The TCR beta chain described here comes from a study of OX40 agonist ivuxolimab in advanced cancers. TCRdb's copy holds only in-frame clones and misses some; the assay was immunoSEQ multiplex PCR. This repertoire shows around 70,000 clones, roughly 82% found once; its top ten account for roughly a tenth. Per germline, CDR1 LNHDA and CDR2 SQIVND (reference sequence). Trimming removed 2 bases from V and 2 bases from J, with 10 bases in between. CDR3 size: 15 residues. This clonotype originated in an adult with an advanced solid tumor such as melanoma, head and neck, liver or kidney cancer. The V call is TRBV19, the J call TRBJ2-1; D perhaps matches TRBD2 (5 bases). Here the sequenced sample was CD4+ or CD8+ T cells sorted from blood, taken in a trial of the OX40 agonist ivuxolimab. CDR3 DNA: TGTGCCAGTAGTATACTCAGCGGCCCCTACAATGAGCAGTTCTTC. This gives the protein CASSILSGPYNEQFF. The entire variable domain, with the rest obtained from reference TRBV19 and TRBJ2-1, is as follows: DGGITQSPKYLFRKEGQNVTLSCEQNLNHDAMYWYRQDPGQGLRLIYYSQIVNDFQKGDIAEGYSVSREKKESFPLTVTSAQKNPTAFYLCASSILSGPYNEQFFGPGTRLTVL.